The present entry profiles one T cell receptor (beta chain) with its context. Its antigen remains unknown. The data originate from a study of molecular identifiers for immune sequencing clone quantification. Whole-study results and caveats: Clones that had above 20 RNA copies took up over 99% of effector molecules but under 1% in naive cells.

TCRdb reprocessed the PCR reads via MiXCR and lists one record per CDR3 protein. The sample shows some 580,000 distinct CDR3 sequences, 25% of them seen only once. Looked up from germline, CDR1 is DFQATT and CDR2 is SNEGSKA (reference sequence). This CDR3 is built from 16 residues. After removal of 3 bases from V and 0 bases from J, the junction contained 3 bases not matched to a gene. The rearrangement links TRBV20-1 to TRBJ2-3, with TRBD2 matching 13 bases. The source is a human donor in good health. Some libraries in this study had Jurkat cell RNA spiked in. Sample: naive CD8+ T cells from blood, with Jurkat cell RNA spiked in. Subset here: FACS-sorted CD8+CD4-CCR7+CD45RA+ naive T cells. The CDR3 here is CSARGTSGTSTDTQYF. The CDR3 coding sequence is TGCAGTGCTAGGGGGACTAGCGGGACCAGCACAGATACGCAGTATTTT.